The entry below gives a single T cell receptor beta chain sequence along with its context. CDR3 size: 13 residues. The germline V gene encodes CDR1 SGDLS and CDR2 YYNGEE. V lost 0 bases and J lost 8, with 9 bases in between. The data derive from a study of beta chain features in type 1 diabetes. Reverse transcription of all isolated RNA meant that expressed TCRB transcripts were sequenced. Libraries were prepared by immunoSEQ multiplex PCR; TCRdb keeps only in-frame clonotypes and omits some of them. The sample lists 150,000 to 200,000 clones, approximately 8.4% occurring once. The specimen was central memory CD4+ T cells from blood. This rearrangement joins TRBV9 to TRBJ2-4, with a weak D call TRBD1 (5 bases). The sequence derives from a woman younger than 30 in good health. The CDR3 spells CASSVGGADIQYF. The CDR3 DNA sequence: TGTGCCAGCAGCGTAGGGGGCGCAGACATTCAGTACTTC.